This T cell receptor (beta chain) derives from a study of blood T cell repertoires in COVID-19. Study at large: Samples of COVID-19 (acute and convalescent) were obtained from the United States, Italy and Spain. PBMCs, B-cell-depleted T cells, or T cells were the source of the cDNA or gDNA that made up the material.

Original data processing: The authors estimated nucleated cell counts from reference gene primer amplification. Sequencing was performed with immunoSEQ multiplex PCR; in TCRdb, only in-frame clones are kept and a portion is missing. The V and J calls and clone size are taken from that table; D and trimming were inferred from the DNA. The sample contains around 68,000 clones, about nine tenths of which appear only once. Germline CDR1 is MNHEY and CDR2 is SMNVEV (reference sequence). V was clipped by 6 bases and J by 0 bases; unmatched bases: 5. The CDR3 extends over 17 amino acids. V and J are TRBV27 and TRBJ2-2; 12 bases are shared with TRBD2. This receptor was taken from a woman in her 50s with acute or convalescent COVID-19. Sequencing input: peripheral blood. The DNA for the CDR3 is TGTGCCAGCAGGAGGACTAGCGGGGTGACGAACACCGGGGAGCTGTTTTTT. Its protein is CASRRTSGVTNTGELFF.